This T cell receptor beta chain came from a study of PD-L1 blockade in urothelial cancer. Overall study context: At 6 weeks and at 3 weeks (second dose) after treatment start, blood was analyzed.

Produced via immunoSEQ multiplex PCR; TCRdb's table is partial and in-frame only. The sample yields 20,000 to 30,000 clones, around 88% seen once. Patients had locally advanced or metastatic urothelial carcinoma. CDR1 and CDR2 from the germline V gene are LNHDA and SQIVND (reference sequence). Trimming took 6 bases from V and 2 from J, leaving 17 bases between them. The CDR3 totals 16 residues. This chain connects TRBV19 to TRBJ2-1; D gene ambiguous. This clonotype was sampled from a man in his fifties or sixties with urothelial cancer. The sequencing here drew on PBMCs, taken around atezolizumab (anti-PD-L1) treatment. The DNA of the CDR3 is TGTGCCAGTAGCCCCCTAGTTTCAACCACCTACAATGAGCAGTTCTTC. It translates to CASSPLVSTTYNEQFF.